Listed here are 8 T cell receptor beta chains from one sample, sequenced in a study of PD-L1 blockade in urothelial cancer. Method: immunoSEQ multiplex PCR; TCRdb's copy keeps in-frame clones and lacks some. Here the sample spans tens of thousands of clones, about 90% being singletons. This specimen was PBMCs, taken around atezolizumab (anti-PD-L1) treatment. The receptors originated from a man between 60 and 75 years old with urothelial cancer.

The chain couples TRBV5-1 to TRBJ2-3; weak D call: TRBD2 (5 bases). This CDR3 has 14 amino acids. Trimming cost V 2 bases and J 6 bases, with 13 bases left between them. The germline CDR1 and CDR2 sequences are SGHRS and YFSETQ. The CDR3 here is CASSFGDAGDTQYF. The CDR3 DNA follows: TGCGCCAGCAGCTTCGGGGATGCGGGCGATACGCAGTATTTT.

V and J are TRBV7-9 and TRBJ2-3, with 11 positions matching TRBD1. Germline CDR1 reads SEHNR; CDR2 reads FQNEAQ (reference sequence). This CDR3 has 16 residues. V dropped 4 bases and J dropped 2; count of bases not matched to a gene: 5. Here the CDR3 reads CASSSTDRGPTDTQYF. In DNA form, the CDR3 reads TGTGCCAGCAGCTCAACGGACAGGGGGCCCACAGATACGCAGTATTTT.

The chain couples TRBV7-9 to TRBJ2-7; D not resolved. This CDR3 comprises 15 residues. Trimming cost V 5 bases and J 0 bases, with 14 bases left between them. The V gene's germline CDR1 is SEHNR and CDR2 FQNEAQ (reference sequence). CDR3 bases: TGTGCCAGCAGCCCCGACTTGATCTCCTCCTACGAGCAGTACTTC. Translating gives CASSPDLISSYEQYF.

This chain links TRBV13 with TRBJ1-5; D possibly corresponds to TRBD1 (6 bases). This CDR3 region has 16 residues. The V gene lost 0 bases and the J gene lost 6 bases, with 15 bases spanning the gap. The germline gives CDR1 PRHDT, CDR2 FYEKMQ (reference sequence). CDR3 in DNA: TGTGCCAGCAGCTTAGGGGGGGCAGGGACGGTTCAGCCCCAGCATTTT. It yields the protein CASSLGGAGTVQPQHF. The complete variable domain, with remaining parts taken from reference TRBV13 and TRBJ1-5, reads AAGVIQSPRHLIKEKRETATLKCYPIPRHDTVYWYQQGPGQDPQFLISFYEKMQSDKGSIPDRFSAQQFSDYHSELNMSSLELGDSALYFCASSLGGAGTVQPQHFGDGTRLSIL.

The chain combines TRBV28 with TRBJ1-5; D gene ambiguous. The ends were cut back, 3 bases at V and 0 bases at J, with 9 bases in the middle. The CDR3 consists of 15 residues. Per the germline V gene, CDR1 is MDHEN and CDR2 is SYDVKM. The chain's CDR3 is CASSLVQDSNQPQHF. The CDR3 DNA follows: TGTGCCAGCAGTTTGGTCCAGGATAGCAATCAGCCCCAGCATTTT.

This sequence joins TRBV10-1 and TRBJ2-2; D is undetermined. The V end was cut by 3 bases, the J end by 3 bases, with 2 bases between. This CDR3 spans 12 amino acids. The germline V gene has CDR1 WNHNN and CDR2 SYGVQD (reference sequence). As DNA, the CDR3 is TGCGCCAGCAGTGACTACACCGGGGAGCTGTTTTTT. It yields the protein CASSDYTGELFF.

The V gene is TRBV6-5, the J gene TRBJ2-7; 7 nucleotides line up with TRBD1. The ends lost 6 bases at V and 4 bases at J; junction bases unmatched: 3. The germline V gene has CDR1 MNHEY and CDR2 SVGAGI. The CDR3 is 12 residues long. The CDR3 sequence is CASSQQGYEQYF. The DNA for the CDR3 is TGTGCCAGCAGCCAACAGGGGTACGAGCAGTACTTC.

In this sample, this clone turned up a few times. The chain has TRBV7-9 and TRBJ2-7, with 7 bases lining up with TRBD2. V lost 1 base and J lost 3; bases outside the gene matches: 6. CDR1 is SEHNR, CDR2 FQNEAQ, per germline (reference sequence). The CDR3 is 15 residues long. The CDR3 nucleotides are TGTGCCAGCAGCTTAGTGGCTAGCGGATACTACGAGCAGTACTTC. This gives the protein CASSLVASGYYEQYF.